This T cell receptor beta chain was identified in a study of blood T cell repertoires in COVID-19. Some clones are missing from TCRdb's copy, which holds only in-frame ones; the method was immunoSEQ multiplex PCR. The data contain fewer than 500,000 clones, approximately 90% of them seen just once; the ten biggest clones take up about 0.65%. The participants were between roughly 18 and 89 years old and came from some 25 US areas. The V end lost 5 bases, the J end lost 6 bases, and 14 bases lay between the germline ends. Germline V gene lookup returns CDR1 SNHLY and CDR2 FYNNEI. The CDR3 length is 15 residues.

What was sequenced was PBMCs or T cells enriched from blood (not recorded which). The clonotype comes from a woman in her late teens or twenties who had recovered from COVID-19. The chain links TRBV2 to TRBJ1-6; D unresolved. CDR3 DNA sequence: TGTGCCAGCAGTAAAACTGACGGGGTTAATTCACCCCTCCACTTT. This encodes CASSKTDGVNSPLHF.